This note documents a single TCR beta chain sequence. Its antigen is unknown. The V and J ends lost 5 bases and 4 bases, in that order; junction bases with no gene match: 18. CDR1 is KGHSH and CDR2 is LQKENI in the germline V gene. The CDR3 loop spans 19 amino acids. These data belong to a study of cytomegalovirus exposure and HLA in healthy donors. Study-level findings and limits: Later on, an analysis tied 15,000 to 20,000 TCR beta sequences to HLA alleles at 0.05 false discovery rate.

PCR involved 60 Vbeta and 13 Jbeta primers. Profiling relied on immunoSEQ multiplex PCR, and the TCRdb table lists in-frame clones only, not all of them. Here the sample spans about 210,000 clones, about 79% being singletons. The study sampled nominally healthy donors, though unrecorded immune exposures were likely. The V gene is TRBV18, the J gene TRBJ1-3, with 9 bases that match TRBD1. The sample taken for sequencing was PBMCs. The clonotype comes from a male donor in good health and CMV-seronegative. The CDR3 nucleotides read TGTGCCAGCTCAACGACGGGACAGGGAGAACCCTCTGCGGGAAACACCATATATTTT. Translated: CASSTTGQGEPSAGNTIYF. The whole variable domain, remainder taken from reference TRBV18 and TRBJ1-3, is NAGVMQNPRHLVRRRGQEARLRCSPMKGHSHVYWYRQLPEEGLKFMVYLQKENIIDESGMPKERFSAEFPKEGPSILRIQQVVRGDSAAYFCASSTTGQGEPSAGNTIYFGEGSWLTVV.